The clone carrying this T cell receptor (beta chain) was recorded at least ten times. This sample is part of a study of T cells in Graves' hyperthyroidism and ophthalmopathy. RNA transcripts gave rise to amplified TCR beta CDR3 regions. In the first-round RT-PCR of the TCR CDR3, the HTBI primer set was used. One entry per CDR3 protein results from TCRdb running MiXCR on the multiplex PCR reads. The sample carries over 150,000 distinct CDR3 sequences, less than 20% recorded once. CDR1 and CDR2 (germline): MNHEY, SMNVEV (reference sequence). Between the trimmed V and J ends, which lost 0 bases and 2 bases, there was a span of 11 bases. The CDR3 covers 15 residues.

The J gene is TRBJ2-7, the V gene TRBV27; the D is unclear. Source material: blood. The sequence derives from a woman aged 45-65 years with Graves' hyperthyroidism. CDR3 amino acids: CASSLSHRGPYEQYF. The DNA for the CDR3 is TGTGCCAGCAGTTTATCCCACCGAGGCCCCTACGAGCAGTACTTC.